The clone carrying this TCR beta chain was recorded a few times. The antigen remains undetermined. This sample was taken from a study of T-cell reconstitution after alpha-beta-depleted transplantation in children. Study-level results: Where some patients showed high TCRbeta diversity at day 60, it came from recipient T cells and thymic progenitors that had survived. Reports say that about two months after transplant, the alpha-beta T cells came out of several hundred graft clones that had expanded. Diversity and T-cell counts at one year after transplant derived mostly from new T cells.

The CDR3 length is 12 residues. V gave up 8 bases and J gave up 6 bases; unmatched junction bases: 4. The germline gives CDR1 LNHDA, CDR2 SQIVND (reference sequence). Preparation of the TCRbeta library used unique molecular identifiers. MiXCR, applied by TCRdb to the PCR reads, yields one record per CDR3 protein. This table holds over 200,000 distinct CDR3 sequences, under 20% found once. The chain recombines TRBV19 with TRBJ2-3; TRBD1 matches at 8 bases. Sequencing used PBMCs, mostly from graft donor cells, obtained 360 days after TCRalphabeta/CD19-depleted stem cell transplant. The receptor comes from a male patient aged 2-15 years who had a stem cell transplant for acute lymphoblastic leukemia, so the T cells may come from the graft donor. For the CDR3, the DNA is TGTGCCAGTGGACAGGGACTCGATACGCAGTATTTT. It specifies CASGQGLDTQYF.